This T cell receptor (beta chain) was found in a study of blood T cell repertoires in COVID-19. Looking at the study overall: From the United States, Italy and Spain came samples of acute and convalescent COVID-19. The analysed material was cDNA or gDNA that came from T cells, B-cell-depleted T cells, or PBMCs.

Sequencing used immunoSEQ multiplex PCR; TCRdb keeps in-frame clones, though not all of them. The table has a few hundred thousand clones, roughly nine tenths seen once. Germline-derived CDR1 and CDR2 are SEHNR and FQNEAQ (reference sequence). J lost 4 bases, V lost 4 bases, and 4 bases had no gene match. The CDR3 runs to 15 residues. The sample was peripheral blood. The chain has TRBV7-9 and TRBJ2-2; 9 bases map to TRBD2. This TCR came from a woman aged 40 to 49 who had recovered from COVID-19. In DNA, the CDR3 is TGTGCCAGCAGCTCGGCGGGAGGGCCCACCGGGGAGCTGTTTTTT. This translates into CASSSAGGPTGELFF.